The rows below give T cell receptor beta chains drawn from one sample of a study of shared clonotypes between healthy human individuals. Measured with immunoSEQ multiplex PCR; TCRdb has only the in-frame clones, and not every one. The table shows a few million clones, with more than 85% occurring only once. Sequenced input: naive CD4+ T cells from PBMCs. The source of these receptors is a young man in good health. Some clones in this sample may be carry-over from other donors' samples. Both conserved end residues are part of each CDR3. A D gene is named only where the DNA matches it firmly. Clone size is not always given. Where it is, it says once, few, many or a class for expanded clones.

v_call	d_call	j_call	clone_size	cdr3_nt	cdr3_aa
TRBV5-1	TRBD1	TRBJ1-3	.	TGCGCCAGCAGCATGATGGGACAGGGGGCTGGAAACACCATATATTTT	CASSMMGQGAGNTIYF
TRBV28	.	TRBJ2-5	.	TGTGCCAGCAGCCCGATGCAAGAGACCCAGTACTTC	CASSPMQETQYF
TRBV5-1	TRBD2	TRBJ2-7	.	TGCGCCAGCAGCATAACTAGCGGGAACTACGAGCAGTACTTC	CASSITSGNYEQYF
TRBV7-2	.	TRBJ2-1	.	TGTGCCAGCAGCTTAGGGGCTAGCCCCAATGAGCAGTTCTTC	CASSLGASPNEQFF
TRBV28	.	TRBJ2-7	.	TGTGCCAGCACCACCGCCAGGGTCCACGAGCAGTACTTC	CASTTARVHEQYF
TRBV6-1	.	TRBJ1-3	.	TGTGCCAGCAGTGCGCTAAGGGCCCTGGGGGGAGACACCATATATTTT	CASSALRALGGDTIYF
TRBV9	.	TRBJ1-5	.	TGTGCCAGCAGCGTAGGAGGAGGGTATCAGCCCCAGCATTTT	CASSVGGGYQPQHF
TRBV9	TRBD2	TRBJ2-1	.	TGTGCCAGCAGCGTCCGGCGCACAGGGCTAGCGGGAGGGGATGAGCAGTTCTTC	CASSVRRTGLAGGDEQFF
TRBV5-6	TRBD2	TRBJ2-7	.	TGTGCCAGCAGCCCCACTAGCGGGAGGGCTCGGGAGCAGTACTTC	CASSPTSGRAREQYF
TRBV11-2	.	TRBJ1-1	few	TGTGCCAGCAGCTTTGTCGGACCGAAACTGATCAAAGCTTTCTTT	CASSFVGPKLIKAFF
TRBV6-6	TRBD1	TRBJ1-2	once	TGTGCCAGCAGTTACTCGACAGGGGGCAATGGCTACACCTTC	CASSYSTGGNGYTF
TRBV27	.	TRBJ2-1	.	TGTGCCAGCTGCCCTCGGATAGACTACAATGAGCAGTTCTTC	CASCPRIDYNEQFF
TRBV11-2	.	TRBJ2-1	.	TGTGCCAGCAGCTTATACCCCTCGGGGACAGAGCAGTTCTTC	CASSLYPSGTEQFF
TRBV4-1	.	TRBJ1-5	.	TGCGCCAGCAGCCAAGAAAACAGGGTTAGCAATCAGCCCCAGCATTTT	CASSQENRVSNQPQHF
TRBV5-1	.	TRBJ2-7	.	TGCGCCAGCAGCTTGGGACAGTCAAGCCCCACCTACGAGCAGTACTTC	CASSLGQSSPTYEQYF
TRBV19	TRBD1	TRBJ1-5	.	TGTGCCAGTAGTATAGGAGGGCCGGGACAGGGCGGTAATCAGCCCCAGCATTTT	CASSIGGPGQGGNQPQHF
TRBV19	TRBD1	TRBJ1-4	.	TGTGCCAGTAGAACAATCTACAGGGGGCGGGGTCCGGCAACTAATGAAAAACTGTTTTTT	CASRTIYRGRGPATNEKLFF
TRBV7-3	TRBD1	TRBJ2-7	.	TGTGCCAGCAGCTCAACCGGGACAGGGTACGAGCAGTACTTC	CASSSTGTGYEQYF
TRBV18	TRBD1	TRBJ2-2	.	TGTGCCAGCTCCCTCGACAGGGTGGCGTCCGGGGAGCTGTTTTTT	CASSLDRVASGELFF
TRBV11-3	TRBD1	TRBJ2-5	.	TGTGCCAGCAGCCCCGCCGGGACAGGGGGACAAGAGACCCAGTACTTC	CASSPAGTGGQETQYF
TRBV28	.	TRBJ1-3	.	TGTGCCAGCAGTTTGGGCGGAAACACCATATATTTT	CASSLGGNTIYF
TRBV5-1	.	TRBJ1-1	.	TGCGCCAGCAGCTTACTAGTTACGGACACTGAAGCTTTCTTT	CASSLLVTDTEAFF
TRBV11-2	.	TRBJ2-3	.	TGTGCCAGCAGCTCTTACAAAACTAGCACAGATACGCAGTATTTT	CASSSYKTSTDTQYF
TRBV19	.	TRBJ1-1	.	TGTGCCAGTAGCGCCCCGGGAAGGGTTGGTAGTTCGGAAGCTTTCTTT	CASSAPGRVGSSEAFF
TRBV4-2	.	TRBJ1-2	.	TGTGCCAGCAGCCAAGATCGAGGGGACTATGGCTACACCTTC	CASSQDRGDYGYTF
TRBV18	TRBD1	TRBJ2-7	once	TGTGCCAGCTCACCGGAGGCGACAGGGCATCGGTCCTACGAGCAGTACTTC	CASSPEATGHRSYEQYF
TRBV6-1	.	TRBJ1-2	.	TGTGCCAGCAGTGACACCAGGGGTGGTACTGGCTATGGCTACACCTTC	CASSDTRGGTGYGYTF
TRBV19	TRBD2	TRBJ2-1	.	TGTGCCAGTACCGCCCGGACTAGCGGGTACTACAATGAGCAGTTCTTC	CASTARTSGYYNEQFF
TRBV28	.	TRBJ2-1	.	TGTGCCAGCAGTTTGTCGCTAGTGTCGAATGAGCAGTTCTTC	CASSLSLVSNEQFF
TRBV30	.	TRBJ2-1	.	TGTGCCTGGAGTGTAGGTGTGGGCTCCTACAATGAGCAGTTCTTC	CAWSVGVGSYNEQFF
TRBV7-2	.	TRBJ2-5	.	TGTGCCAGCAGACTCGTCACGGAGACCCAGTACTTC	CASRLVTETQYF
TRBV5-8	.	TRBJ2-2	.	TGTGCCAGCAGCTTGGCCTACAGGGTGAACACCGGGGAGCTGTTTTTT	CASSLAYRVNTGELFF
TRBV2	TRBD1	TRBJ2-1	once	TGTGCCAGCAAAACCACAGGGGGCTCAAATAATGAGCAGTTCTTC	CASKTTGGSNNEQFF
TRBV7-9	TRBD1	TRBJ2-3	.	TGTGCCAGCAGCTTAGCGATAGCAGGGGGAGCAGATACGCAGTATTTT	CASSLAIAGGADTQYF
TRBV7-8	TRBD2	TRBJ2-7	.	TGTGCCAGCAGCCCGGGACTAGCGGGAGGCCTCCACCAGCGGCAGTACTTC	CASSPGLAGGLHQRQYF
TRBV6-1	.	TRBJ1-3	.	TGTGCCAGCAGTGAACAAGACTCTGGAAACACCATATATTTT	CASSEQDSGNTIYF
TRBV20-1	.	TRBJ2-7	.	TGCAGTGCTAGAAAGGGGTCCGAGCAGTACTTC	CSARKGSEQYF
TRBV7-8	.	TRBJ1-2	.	TGTGCCAGCAGCTTAGCGCGGAGGGTTTCTGATGGCTACACCTTC	CASSLARRVSDGYTF
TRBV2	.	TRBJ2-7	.	TGTGCCAGCAGTGATTCAGAGATCTACGAGCAGTACTTC	CASSDSEIYEQYF
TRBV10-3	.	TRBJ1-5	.	TGTGCCATCAGCCCCAGGGAAGGGCAGCCCCAGCATTTT	CAISPREGQPQHF
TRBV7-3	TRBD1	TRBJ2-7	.	TGTGCCAGCAGTCCTCCAGGGGGCAACGAGCAGTACTTC	CASSPPGGNEQYF
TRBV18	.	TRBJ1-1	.	TGTGCCAGCTCACCGCGCGAAAAGAACACTGAAGCTTTCTTT	CASSPREKNTEAFF
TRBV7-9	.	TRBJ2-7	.	TGTGCCAGCAGCTCCCTTGTTGGGACCTACTACGAGCAGTACTTC	CASSSLVGTYYEQYF
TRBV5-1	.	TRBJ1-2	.	TGCGCCAGCAGCCGAGCGACCGGGACTTCTAACTATGGCTACACCTTC	CASSRATGTSNYGYTF
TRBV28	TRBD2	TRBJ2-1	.	TGTGCCAGCAGTTCGGCTAGCGGCCTCCTCAATGAGCAGTTCTTC	CASSSASGLLNEQFF
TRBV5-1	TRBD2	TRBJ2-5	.	TGCGCCAGCAGCTTTATAGCGGGAGAAGAGACCCAGTACTTC	CASSFIAGEETQYF
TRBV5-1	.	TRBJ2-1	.	TGCGCCAGCAGCTTGTCTGGAGTCACCAACTTACGCTCCTACAATGAGCAGTTCTTC	CASSLSGVTNLRSYNEQFF
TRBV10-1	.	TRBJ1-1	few	TGCGCCAGCAGTGATACAGGCCCAGGGAGGAAAGCTTTCTTT	CASSDTGPGRKAFF
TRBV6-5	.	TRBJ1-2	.	TGTGCCAGCCACACGAAGGCCGGCTACACCTTC	CASHTKAGYTF
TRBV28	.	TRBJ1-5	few	TGTGCCAGCATCTCAGGGAATCAGCCCCAGCATTTT	CASISGNQPQHF
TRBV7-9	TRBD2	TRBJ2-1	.	TGTGCCAGCAGAAGGTTATCGACTAGCGGGAGGAGCTCCTACAATGAGCAGTTCTTC	CASRRLSTSGRSSYNEQFF
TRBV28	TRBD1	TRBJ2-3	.	TGTGCCAGCGGGACAGCCACAGATACGCAGTATTTT	CASGTATDTQYF
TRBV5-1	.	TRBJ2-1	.	TGCGCCAGCAGCTTGTCCTACAATGAGCAGTTCTTC	CASSLSYNEQFF
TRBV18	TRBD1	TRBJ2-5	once	TGTGCCAGCTCACCCGGACAGGGGGCCCAAGAGACCCAGTACTTC	CASSPGQGAQETQYF